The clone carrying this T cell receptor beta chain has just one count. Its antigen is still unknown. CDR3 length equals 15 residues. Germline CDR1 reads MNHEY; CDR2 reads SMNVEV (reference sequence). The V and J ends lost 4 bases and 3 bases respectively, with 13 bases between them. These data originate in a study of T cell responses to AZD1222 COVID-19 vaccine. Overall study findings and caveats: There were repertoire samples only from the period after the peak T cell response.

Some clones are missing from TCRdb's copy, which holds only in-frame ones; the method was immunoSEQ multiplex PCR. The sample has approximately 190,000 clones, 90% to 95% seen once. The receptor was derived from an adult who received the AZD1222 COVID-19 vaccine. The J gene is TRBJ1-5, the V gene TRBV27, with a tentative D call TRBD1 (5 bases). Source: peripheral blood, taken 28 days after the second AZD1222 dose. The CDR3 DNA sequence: TGTGCCAGCAGTTCCCGGGACGGAGTCAATCAGCCCCAGCATTTT. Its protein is CASSSRDGVNQPQHF.